These T cell receptor beta chains were read from a single sample in a study of blood T cells in healthy people across ages. Each CDR3 protein is one row after TCRdb ran MiXCR on the 5' RACE reads. This sample yields hundreds of thousands of distinct CDR3 sequences, of which roughly 21% are seen a single time; roughly 3.9% belongs to the top ten. The sample comprised blood. The receptor set was obtained from a man aged 70-80 years in good health. The CDR3 runs from the conserved cysteine through the conserved F or W. D genes are given only for firm matches. Clone size is not always given. Where it is, it says once, few, many or a class for expanded clones.

DNA: TGCAGCGATACGGGACGGAGGACAGATACGCAGTATTTT
CDR3: CSDTGRRTDTQYF
size: .
length: 13
D: .
V: TRBV29-1
J: TRBJ2-3

DNA: TGTGCCAGCAGCGTAAGTCCTGCGGGTGTAGAGACCCAGTACTTC
CDR3: CASSVSPAGVETQYF
size: few
length: 15
D: .
V: TRBV9
J: TRBJ2-5

DNA: TGTGCCAGCAGCTTAATGGACTACGAGCAGTACTTC
CDR3: CASSLMDYEQYF
size: few
length: 12
D: .
V: TRBV7-9
J: TRBJ2-7

DNA: TGTGCCAGCAGCGTAGATCTAGGGATGGAGGAGACCCAGTACTTC
CDR3: CASSVDLGMEETQYF
size: many
length: 15
D: .
V: TRBV9
J: TRBJ2-5

DNA: TGTGCCAGTAATTCGCCTAGTCAGACTGGGAACACCGGGGAGCTGTTTTTT
CDR3: CASNSPSQTGNTGELFF
size: few
length: 17
D: .
V: TRBV19
J: TRBJ2-2

DNA: TGCGCCAGCAGCTTGGTTGGGGGTTTGACCACTGAAGCTTTCTTT
CDR3: CASSLVGGLTTEAFF
size: .
length: 15
D: .
V: TRBV5-1
J: TRBJ1-1

DNA: TGTGCCAGTAGGCTCGCCAAGACAGGGATCTACGAGCAGTACTTC
CDR3: CASRLAKTGIYEQYF
size: few
length: 15
D: TRBD1
V: TRBV19
J: TRBJ2-7

DNA: TGTGTCAGCAGTGATTGGACATCCTCCTACAATGAGCAGTTCTTC
CDR3: CVSSDWTSSYNEQFF
size: .
length: 15
D: .
V: TRBV2
J: TRBJ2-1

DNA: TGTGCCAGCAGACATGGGGGGGGACTAGCGACCCAGTACTTC
CDR3: CASRHGGGLATQYF
size: few
length: 14
D: TRBD2
V: TRBV7-6
J: TRBJ2-5

DNA: TGTGCCAGCAGTGAAGGGTACAGTACCTACGAGCAGTACTTC
CDR3: CASSEGYSTYEQYF
size: few
length: 14
D: .
V: TRBV2
J: TRBJ2-7

DNA: TGTGCCAGCAGTTTAGGCCCGGGACCAGCGGGAAACGAGCAGTACTTC
CDR3: CASSLGPGPAGNEQYF
size: few
length: 16
D: TRBD2
V: TRBV27
J: TRBJ2-7

DNA: TGCAGTGCTGGCAAGGACAGACTAGCGGGAGTCGAGACCCAGTACTTC
CDR3: CSAGKDRLAGVETQYF
size: .
length: 16
D: TRBD2
V: TRBV20-1
J: TRBJ2-5

DNA: TGTGCCAGCAGTCCCGAGGTTGACACTGAAGCTTTCTTT
CDR3: CASSPEVDTEAFF
size: .
length: 13
D: .
V: TRBV2
J: TRBJ1-1

DNA: TGCAGTGCTGCCTGGTTAGCGGAATCCTACGAGCAGTACTTC
CDR3: CSAAWLAESYEQYF
size: .
length: 14
D: .
V: TRBV20-1
J: TRBJ2-7

DNA: TGCGCCAGCAGTCTTGAACAGGGTGGTGGGAACTATGGCTACACCTTC
CDR3: CASSLEQGGGNYGYTF
size: few
length: 16
D: .
V: TRBV23-1
J: TRBJ1-2

DNA: TGTGCCAGCAGCTCGGGACAGGGGTTATTCGAGCAGTACTTC
CDR3: CASSSGQGLFEQYF
size: .
length: 14
D: TRBD1
V: TRBV11-2
J: TRBJ2-7

DNA: TGCAGTGCTATCCAGGTCCAGGGAAGCTATGGCTACACCTTC
CDR3: CSAIQVQGSYGYTF
size: .
length: 14
D: .
V: TRBV20-1
J: TRBJ1-2

DNA: TGCGCCAGCAGCTTTGGGACTAGCGGGTTCAGCACAGATACGCAGTATTTT
CDR3: CASSFGTSGFSTDTQYF
size: .
length: 17
D: TRBD2
V: TRBV5-1
J: TRBJ2-3

DNA: TGCGCCAGCAGCCAAGAAGAGTATGCAGGGAGGGATGGCTACACCTTC
CDR3: CASSQEEYAGRDGYTF
size: few
length: 16
D: .
V: TRBV4-1
J: TRBJ1-2

DNA: TGTGCCAGCAGTTTATCCGGGATTGAAAAACTGTTTTTT
CDR3: CASSLSGIEKLFF
size: .
length: 13
D: .
V: TRBV27
J: TRBJ1-4

DNA: TGCAGTGCTAGGCCGTTAGCGGAGGAGAGCTCCTACAATGAGCAGTTCTTC
CDR3: CSARPLAEESSYNEQFF
size: .
length: 17
D: .
V: TRBV20-1
J: TRBJ2-1

DNA: TGCAGCGTTGAAGGGTATGCGGGAGTGGGCAATGAGCAGTTCTTC
CDR3: CSVEGYAGVGNEQFF
size: many
length: 15
D: TRBD2
V: TRBV29-1
J: TRBJ2-1

DNA: TGTGCCAGCAGACTGACAGGGGGCGCAGGTGGCTACACCTTC
CDR3: CASRLTGGAGGYTF
size: .
length: 14
D: TRBD1
V: TRBV28
J: TRBJ1-2

DNA: TGCAGCGTTGGGAGGGGGGGAGTCGACATTGAGCAGTTCTTC
CDR3: CSVGRGGVDIEQFF
size: .
length: 14
D: .
V: TRBV29-1
J: TRBJ2-1

DNA: TGTGCCAGCTCACCAGGGAAGACCACCGGGGAGCTGTTTTTT
CDR3: CASSPGKTTGELFF
size: few
length: 14
D: .
V: TRBV18
J: TRBJ2-2

DNA: TGCAGTGCCAAAGGGCGGGGAGTGGCAGATACGCAGTATTTT
CDR3: CSAKGRGVADTQYF
size: .
length: 14
D: .
V: TRBV20-1
J: TRBJ2-3

DNA: TGTGCCAGCAGCTTAATATTTCTCGGTGCACTGGAGACCCGGTACTTC
CDR3: CASSLIFLGALETRYF
size: .
length: 16
D: .
V: TRBV11-2
J: TRBJ2-5

DNA: TGTGCCAGCAGCTTGGGACTAGCGGGAGGACCCGGGGAGCTGTTTTTT
CDR3: CASSLGLAGGPGELFF
size: .
length: 16
D: TRBD2
V: TRBV7-2
J: TRBJ2-2

DNA: TGTGCCAGCAGCCCTGGCGGGGACGCTTCGCATGAGCAGTTCTTC
CDR3: CASSPGGDASHEQFF
size: .
length: 15
D: .
V: TRBV9
J: TRBJ2-1

DNA: TGTGCCAGCAGCCTACGGACTAGCGCGACCCACACAGATACGCAGTATTTT
CDR3: CASSLRTSATHTDTQYF
size: .
length: 17
D: TRBD2
V: TRBV3-1
J: TRBJ2-3

DNA: TGCGCCAGCAGCCCGGGCCGCGAGGGGGAAAAACTGTTTTTT
CDR3: CASSPGREGEKLFF
size: many
length: 14
D: .
V: TRBV5-1
J: TRBJ1-4

DNA: TGTGCCAGCAGTCCGGGTGACATGTACAATCAGCCCCAGCATTTT
CDR3: CASSPGDMYNQPQHF
size: .
length: 15
D: .
V: TRBV6-6
J: TRBJ1-5

DNA: TGTGCCAGCAGCCTTATGGACCGTACGGGGGTCGAGCAGTACTTC
CDR3: CASSLMDRTGVEQYF
size: .
length: 15
D: .
V: TRBV3-1
J: TRBJ2-7

DNA: TGTGCCATCAGTGAGTCGGGACTAGCTGAGAACAATGAGCAGTTCTTC
CDR3: CAISESGLAENNEQFF
size: many
length: 16
D: TRBD2
V: TRBV10-3
J: TRBJ2-1

DNA: TGTGCCAGCAGCGAACAGGGGCCATCGGGAGCGACCCAGTACTTC
CDR3: CASSEQGPSGATQYF
size: .
length: 15
D: .
V: TRBV6-1
J: TRBJ2-5

DNA: TGTGCCAGCTGTCCTGAGACAGGCGCCTACGAGCAGTACTTC
CDR3: CASCPETGAYEQYF
size: .
length: 14
D: .
V: TRBV12-3/TRBV12-4
J: TRBJ2-7

DNA: TGCAGTGCAACGGGACAGGTTTCCTACGAGCAGTACTTC
CDR3: CSATGQVSYEQYF
size: few
length: 13
D: TRBD1
V: TRBV20-1
J: TRBJ2-7

DNA: TGCAGTGCTAGAGATTTGGCGGGAGGGTACGAGCAGTACTTC
CDR3: CSARDLAGGYEQYF
size: few
length: 14
D: TRBD2
V: TRBV20-1
J: TRBJ2-7

DNA: TGTGCCAGCAGCTCCGAGGGGGGGATGGAGACCCAGTACTTC
CDR3: CASSSEGGMETQYF
size: few
length: 14
D: .
V: TRBV13
J: TRBJ2-5

DNA: TGCGCCAGCAGCCGGTCAGGGGACAATGAAAAACTGTTTTTT
CDR3: CASSRSGDNEKLFF
size: few
length: 14
D: .
V: TRBV5-1
J: TRBJ1-4

DNA: TGCAGTGCTAGTCACAGTTCGACAGATACGCAGTATTTT
CDR3: CSASHSSTDTQYF
size: few
length: 13
D: .
V: TRBV20-1
J: TRBJ2-3

DNA: TGTGCCAGCAGCCCTCCCCCTATGCGGGAAGGAACCTACGAGCAGTACTTC
CDR3: CASSPPPMREGTYEQYF
size: .
length: 17
D: .
V: TRBV3-1
J: TRBJ2-7

DNA: TGTGCCAGCAGTGAAGCGATACAGGCCGATGGGACCCAGTACTTC
CDR3: CASSEAIQADGTQYF
size: .
length: 15
D: .
V: TRBV6-1
J: TRBJ2-5

DNA: TGTGCCATCAAAACTAGCACAGATACGCAGTATTTT
CDR3: CAIKTSTDTQYF
size: .
length: 12
D: .
V: TRBV10-3
J: TRBJ2-3

DNA: TGTGCCAGCAGTCTAACGGGACAGGGGCCCTACGAGCAGTACTTC
CDR3: CASSLTGQGPYEQYF
size: few
length: 15
D: TRBD1
V: TRBV12-3/TRBV12-4
J: TRBJ2-7

DNA: TGTGCCAGCAGCCAGACAGCCTACGAGCAGTACTTC
CDR3: CASSQTAYEQYF
size: .
length: 12
D: .
V: TRBV6-5
J: TRBJ2-7

DNA: TGTGCCATCAGTGACCGAGCGGGAGTCCCTAGGGAGCAGTACTTC
CDR3: CAISDRAGVPREQYF
size: .
length: 15
D: TRBD2
V: TRBV10-3
J: TRBJ2-7

DNA: TGTGCCAGCAGGGACTCACCCACCGGGGAGCTGTTTTTT
CDR3: CASRDSPTGELFF
size: .
length: 13
D: .
V: TRBV2
J: TRBJ2-2

DNA: TGTGCCTCCCAGGAAGGGCAGCGGGATCTAGTAGAGACCCAGTACTTC
CDR3: CASQEGQRDLVETQYF
size: .
length: 16
D: TRBD2
V: TRBV7-8
J: TRBJ2-5

DNA: TGCAGTGCTGGTGGTGGCGCAGATACGCAGTATTTT
CDR3: CSAGGGADTQYF
size: many
length: 12
D: .
V: TRBV20-1
J: TRBJ2-3

DNA: TGTGCCAGCAGTTACTCATACAGGGGGTCGGAAAAACTGTTTTTT
CDR3: CASSYSYRGSEKLFF
size: .
length: 15
D: TRBD1
V: TRBV6-5
J: TRBJ1-4